The 9 T cell receptor beta chains reported below all come from one sample, sequenced in a study of post-analysis software for immune sequencing data. Study-wide results and limits: Included in a set of roughly five TRBV segments more frequent in patients than controls were TRBV5-6, TRBV5-1 and TRBV20-1.

TCR beta libraries were prepared from cDNA with unique molecular identifiers. TCRdb reprocessed the PCR reads with MiXCR, giving one entry per CDR3 protein. The repertoire consists of approximately 440,000 distinct CDR3 sequences, with less than 45% occurring once and the leading ten covering 12%. These TCRs are of unknown antigen specificity. The sample was blood. These receptors all come from a girl aged 10 to 17 with multiple sclerosis.

This sequence joins TRBV6-2 or TRBV6-3 and TRBJ1-5; 7 nucleotides line up with TRBD1. Trimming cost V 5 bases and J 2 bases; bases outside gene matches: 6. The CDR3 totals 15 residues. Germline CDR1 reads MNHEY; CDR2 reads SVGEGT. CDR3 DNA: TGTGCCAGCAGTCCAGGGGGTAAAGGCAATCAGCCCCAGCATTTT. It specifies CASSPGGKGNQPQHF.

This clonotype was detected only once. This sequence joins TRBV6-2 or TRBV6-3 and TRBJ2-7; 9 bases map to TRBD2. This CDR3 region has 14 residues. The germline V gene has CDR1 MNHEY and CDR2 SVGEGT. The ends lost 6 bases at V and 4 bases at J; junction bases unmatched: 7. CDR3 nucleotide sequence: TGTGCCAGCAGGTACGGGACTAGCCCGTACGAGCAGTACTTC. This encodes CASRYGTSPYEQYF.

This sequence joins TRBV4-1 and TRBJ1-2; D perhaps matches TRBD1 (6 bases). From germline, CDR1 is MGHRA and CDR2 YSYEKL. V lost 1 base and J 4 bases, leaving 10 bases between the germline ends. This CDR3 comprises 14 residues. The CDR3 coding sequence is TGCGCCAGCAGCCAAGGGGGGGGCGGCTATGGCTACACCTTC. This sequence encodes CASSQGGGGYGYTF.

This chain uses TRBV7-9 with TRBJ2-1; D remains ambiguous. Germline loops: CDR1 SEHNR, CDR2 FQNEAQ (reference sequence). V lost 5 bases, J lost 2 bases, and 4 bases lay in between. CDR3 size: 12 residues. The CDR3 loop reads CASSHAYNEQFF. The CDR3 nucleotides read TGTGCCAGCAGCCACGCCTACAATGAGCAGTTCTTC.

This clonotype was counted at least ten times. The chain's CDR3 is CASSQDRRGTGANVLTF. CDR3 DNA sequence: TGCGCCAGCAGCCAAGATCGACGGGGGACTGGGGCCAACGTCCTGACTTTC. The chain is built from TRBV4-3 and TRBJ2-6; a possible D gene is TRBD2 (6 bases). Germline CDR1 LGHNA, CDR2 YSLEER. The CDR3 covers 17 residues. V was clipped by 0 bases and J by 2 bases, with 11 bases between them.

The chain employs TRBV6-5 and TRBJ1-2, with D possibly TRBD1 on 5 matching bases. The CDR3 is made up of 14 amino acids. Looked up from germline, CDR1 is MNHEY and CDR2 is SVGAGI. The V gene lost 5 bases and the J gene lost 2 bases, with 12 bases spanning the gap. The CDR3 sequence: CASSRGEWNYGYTF. As DNA, the CDR3 is TGTGCCAGCAGTCGGGGGGAATGGAACTATGGCTACACCTTC.

The J gene is TRBJ2-3, the V gene TRBV9; no firm D call. V was trimmed by 0 bases and J by 0 bases, leaving 8 bases between them. CDR3 length: 15 amino acids. Per germline, CDR1 SGDLS and CDR2 YYNGEE. The CDR3 spells CASSVGGLSTDTQYF. CDR3 in DNA: TGTGCCAGCAGCGTAGGTGGGCTTAGCACAGATACGCAGTATTTT.

The chain recombines TRBV25-1 with TRBJ1-5; D not resolved. Trimming shortened V by 6 bases and J by 5 bases, and 11 bases separated the two germline ends. This CDR3 contains 13 residues. Germline values: CDR1 MGHDK, CDR2 SYGVNS. The CDR3 sequence: CASRGQEDQPQHF. The CDR3 DNA is TGTGCCAGCAGGGGCCAGGAGGATCAGCCCCAGCATTTT.

J is TRBJ2-4 and V is TRBV20-1; perhaps D is TRBD1 or TRBD2 (6 bases each). This CDR3 spans 18 amino acids. Per germline, CDR1 DFQATT and CDR2 SNEGSKA (reference sequence). Between the trimmed V and J ends, which lost 3 bases and 0 bases, there was a span of 21 bases. The DNA of the CDR3 is TGCAGTGCTAGTTCAAGGATGGAGGGGGTTCTAGCCAAAAACATTCAGTACTTC. This gives the protein CSASSRMEGVLAKNIQYF.